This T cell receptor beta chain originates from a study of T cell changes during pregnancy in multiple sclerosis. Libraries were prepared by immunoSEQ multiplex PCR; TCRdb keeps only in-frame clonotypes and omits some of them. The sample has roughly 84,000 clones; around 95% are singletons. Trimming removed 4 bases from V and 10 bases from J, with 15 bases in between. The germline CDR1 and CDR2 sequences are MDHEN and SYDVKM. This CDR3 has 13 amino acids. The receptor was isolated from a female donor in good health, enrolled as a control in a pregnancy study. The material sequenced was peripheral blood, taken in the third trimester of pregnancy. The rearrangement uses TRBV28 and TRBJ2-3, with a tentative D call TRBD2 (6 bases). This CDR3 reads CASSSGVISPQYF. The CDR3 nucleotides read TGTGCCAGCAGTTCGGGGGTAATAAGTCCGCAGTATTTT.